The 13 T cell receptor beta chains presented below share a single source sample, sequenced in a study of blood T cell repertoires in COVID-19. TCRdb keeps only in-frame clones here, not all; method: immunoSEQ multiplex PCR. The table records approximately 330,000 clones, approximately 86% of them present only once. Source material: peripheral blood. The receptor set was obtained from a man aged 25 to 45 with COVID-19, enrolled during active disease.

The chain uses TRBV7-2 and TRBJ2-7, with 8 bases identical to TRBD1. The CDR3 is 16 amino acids. V dropped 6 bases and J dropped 5; count of bases not matched to a gene: 15. Germline V gene data show CDR1 as SGHTA and CDR2 as FQGNSA. The CDR3 DNA reads as TGTGCCAGCAGACCCGGGACAGGATTCTTTCGGGACGAGCAGTACTTC. Protein: CASRPGTGFFRDEQYF.

In this sample, this clone turned up a few times. The V call is TRBV5-6, the J call TRBJ1-1, with D hard to call. In germline, CDR1 is SGHDT, CDR2 YYEEEE. Between the trimmed V and J ends, which lost 5 bases and 1 base, there was a span of 9 bases. CDR3 length: 13 residues. Here the CDR3 DNA reads TGTGCCAGCAGTGTGCGGCAGAACACTGAAGCTTTCTTT. Translation: CASSVRQNTEAFF.

The chain carries TRBV6-5 and TRBJ2-2; D might be TRBD1 (6 bases). The CDR3 extends over 13 amino acids. CDR1 MNHEY and CDR2 SVGAGI come from the germline V gene. V was pared by 5 bases and J by 6 bases, with 10 bases between. The CDR3 nucleotides are TGTGCCAGCAGTCGGGCAGGGGCCGGGGAGCTGTTTTTT. Translation gives CASSRAGAGELFF.

The chain recombines TRBV28 with TRBJ2-2, with 7 bases lining up with TRBD2. Trimming took 2 bases from V and 0 from J; bases not matched to a gene: 0. This CDR3 has 15 residues. Germline V lookup: CDR1 MDHEN, CDR2 SYDVKM. CDR3 in amino acids: CASSLGGANTGELFF. DNA of the CDR3: TGTGCCAGCAGTTTAGGGGGGGCGAACACCGGGGAGCTGTTTTTT.

The rearrangement links TRBV4-2 to TRBJ1-2; D gene ambiguous. The V gene's germline CDR1 is LGHNA and CDR2 YNFKEQ. V gave up 1 base and J gave up 4 bases, with 16 bases separating them. This CDR3 has 16 amino acids. Here the CDR3 DNA reads TGTGCCAGCAGCCAAGCTAGGCCCGGGTATTCCTATGGCTACACCTTC. Translating gives CASSQARPGYSYGYTF.

The rearrangement uses TRBV7-6 and TRBJ1-6, with D uncertain. Trimming stripped 3 bases from V and 5 bases from J, with 11 bases between. This CDR3 has 15 amino acids. In germline, CDR1 is SGHVS, CDR2 FNYEAQ. CDR3 amino acids: CASSFSPGDNSPLHF. CDR3 in DNA: TGTGCCAGCAGCTTCTCTCCGGGAGATAATTCACCCCTCCACTTT.

The chain combines TRBV5-4 with TRBJ1-3, with D perhaps matching TRBD1 (5 bases). The CDR3 is made up of 18 amino acids. The V end lost 4 bases, the J end lost 0 bases, and 20 bases lay between the germline ends. Germline assignment: CDR1 SGHNT and CDR2 YYREEE (reference sequence). The chain's CDR3 is CASSEGPGLLSSGNTIYF. The CDR3 nucleotides are TGTGCCAGCAGCGAGGGACCGGGACTCCTGAGCTCTGGAAACACCATATATTTT.

The sample holds one count of this clone. The V gene is TRBV27, the J gene TRBJ2-7, with D hard to call. CDR3 length: 14 amino acids. Trimming took 3 bases from V and 6 from J, leaving 15 bases between them. Germline CDR1 MNHEY, CDR2 SMNVEV (reference sequence). The DNA of the CDR3 is TGTGCCAGCAGTTTCCTGACAACGCCGCTCGAGCAGTACTTC. Translated: CASSFLTTPLEQYF.

The table lists this clone with a count of one. The chain is built from TRBV4-2 and TRBJ2-1, with 10 bases that match TRBD1. Germline V gene sequence: CDR1 LGHNA, CDR2 YNFKEQ. The CDR3 is made up of 15 amino acids. The V and J ends lost 3 bases and 8 bases, in that order; junction bases with no gene match: 7. CDR3 sequence reads: CASSHGQGVVDEQFF. CDR3 DNA sequence: TGTGCCAGCAGCCATGGACAGGGGGTTGTGGATGAGCAGTTCTTC.

The CDR3: CASSPGTRNHNSPLHF. In DNA form, the CDR3 reads TGTGCCAGCAGCCCCGGGACACGCAACCATAATTCACCCCTCCACTTT. V is TRBV4-2 and J is TRBJ1-6, with a weak D call TRBD1 (6 bases). The CDR3 totals 16 residues. Germline-derived CDR1 and CDR2 are LGHNA and YNFKEQ. The V end lost 4 bases, the J end lost 5 bases, and 15 bases lay between the germline ends.

This chain connects TRBV5-4 to TRBJ1-2; TRBD1 agrees at 8 bases. Germline CDR1 SGHNT, CDR2 YYREEE (reference sequence). The CDR3 extends over 17 amino acids. V shed 3 bases and J 4 bases; nucleotides not matched to a gene: 14. The CDR3 DNA follows: TGTGCCAGCAGCTCCCCCCCGGGGACAGGCTTTAGCTATGGCTACACCTTC. This gives the protein CASSSPPGTGFSYGYTF. The full variable domain, in which reference TRBV5-4 and TRBJ1-2 provide the parts outside the CDR3, is ETGVTQSPTHLIKTRGQQVTLRCSSQSGHNTVSWYQQALGQGPQFIFQYYREEENGRGNFPPRFSGLQFPNYSSELNVNALELDDSALYLCASSSPPGTGFSYGYTFGSGTRLTVV.

V is TRBV24-1 and J is TRBJ2-1; 11 bases are shared with TRBD2. Germline trimming cut 4 bases from V and 7 bases from J; bases unmatched to any gene: 5. CDR3 length: 15 amino acids. Germline V CDR1 and CDR2: KGHDR, SFDVKD. CDR3 region: CATSDTRTSGNEQFF. The CDR3 nucleotides are TGTGCCACCAGTGACACTCGGACTAGCGGGAATGAGCAGTTCTTC.

This clone was recorded once. The gene calls are TRBV4-3 and TRBJ2-5, with a tentative D call TRBD1 (5 bases). The V end lost 0 bases, the J end lost 9 bases, and 14 bases lay between the germline ends. Germline assignment: CDR1 LGHNA and CDR2 YSLEER. The CDR3 runs to 14 residues. CDR3 in DNA: TGCGCCAGCAGCCAAGATGTGACAGATACCCCCCAGTACTTC. It is translated as CASSQDVTDTPQYF.